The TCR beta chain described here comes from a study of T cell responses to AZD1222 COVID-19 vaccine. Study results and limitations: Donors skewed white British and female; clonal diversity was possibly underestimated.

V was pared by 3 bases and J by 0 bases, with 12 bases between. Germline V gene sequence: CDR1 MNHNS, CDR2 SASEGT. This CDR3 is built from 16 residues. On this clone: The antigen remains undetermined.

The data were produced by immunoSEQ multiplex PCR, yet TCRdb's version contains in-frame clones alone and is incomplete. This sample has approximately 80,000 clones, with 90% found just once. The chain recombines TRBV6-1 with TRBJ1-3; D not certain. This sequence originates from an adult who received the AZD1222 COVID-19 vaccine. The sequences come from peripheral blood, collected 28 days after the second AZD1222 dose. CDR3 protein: CASSESTANSGNTIYF. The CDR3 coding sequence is TGTGCCAGCAGTGAGAGCACAGCGAACTCTGGAAACACCATATATTTT.